Below, 23 T cell receptor beta chains from the same sample are listed, as sequenced in a study of blood T cells in healthy people across ages. Alongside a J-beta primer mix, a sample-barcoded 5' primer served in a second PCR lasting about 7 to 11 cycles. One entry per CDR3 protein results from TCRdb running MiXCR on the 5' RACE reads. The repertoire consists of roughly 1.9 million distinct CDR3 sequences, with roughly 43% occurring once and the leading ten covering 23%. The sample comprised blood. The receptor set was obtained from a human donor in good health.

There are a few counts of this clonotype. The chain is built from TRBV29-1 and TRBJ2-3, with 7 bases identical to TRBD2. V lost 4 bases, J lost 2 bases, and 6 bases stayed unmatched. There are 14 residues in the CDR3. Germline CDR1 reads SQVTM; CDR2 reads ANQGSEA. The CDR3 loop reads CSVASGLPTDTQYF. The CDR3, as DNA: TGCAGCGTTGCTAGCGGACTACCCACAGATACGCAGTATTTT.

Concerning this clonotype itself: Mismatch with germline at one junction end may stem from a read error. V usage is TRBV7-6 and J usage is TRBJ2-1; a possible D gene is TRBD2 (5 bases). This CDR3 is built from 14 residues. Germline CDR1 and CDR2: SGHVS and FNYEAQ. CDR3 region: CASSLATPPNEQFF. Written as DNA, the CDR3 is TGCGCCAGCAGCTTAGCGACCCCCCCGAATGAGCAGTTCTTC. Full variable domain (remainder filled in from reference TRBV7-6 and TRBJ2-1): GAGVSQSPRYKVTKRGQDVALRCDPISGHVSLYWYRQALGQGPEFLTYFNYEAQQDKSGLPNDRFSAERPEGSISTLTIQRTEQRDSAMYRCASSLATPPNEQFFGPGTRLTVL.

The chain carries TRBV7-2 and TRBJ2-1, with no clear D. The CDR3 is 15 residues long. CDR1 and CDR2 from the germline V gene are SGHTA and FQGNSA. V was clipped by 5 bases and J by 0 bases, with 11 bases between them. CDR3 amino acids: CASSMTLSSYNEQFF. DNA for the CDR3: TGTGCCAGCAGCATGACCCTTAGCTCCTACAATGAGCAGTTCTTC.

The chain couples TRBV2 to TRBJ1-2; D gene uncertain. Germline lookup yields CDR1 SNHLY and CDR2 FYNNEI. This CDR3 comprises 12 residues. The ends were cut back, 7 bases at V and 8 bases at J, with 14 bases in the middle. CDR3 DNA: TGTGCCAGCAAAGCCCAGTCGAGCGGCTACACCTTC. Amino acids: CASKAQSSGYTF.

The chain is built from TRBV3-1 and TRBJ1-2, with 8 bases that match TRBD1. V shed 5 bases, J shed 5 bases, and the junction held 16 bases outside the gene matches. CDR3 length: 17 amino acids. In germline, CDR1 is LGHDT, CDR2 YNNKEL (reference sequence). This CDR3 is CASSVRQGHVGKYGYTF. The CDR3 coding sequence is TGTGCCAGCAGCGTACGACAGGGGCACGTGGGGAAATATGGCTACACCTTC. Drawing the rest from reference TRBV3-1 and TRBJ1-2, the complete variable domain is DTAVSQTPKYLVTQMGNDKSIKCEQNLGHDTMYWYKQDSKKFLKIMFSYNNKELIINETVPNRFSPKSPDKAHLNLHINSLELGDSAVYFCASSVRQGHVGKYGYTFGSGTRLTVV.

This clonotype was detected only a few times. The genes are TRBV12-3 or TRBV12-4 and TRBJ1-1; D is perhaps TRBD1 (6 bases). The CDR3 spans 14 residues. V lost 3 bases to trimming and J lost 6 bases, with 14 bases between them. The DNA of the CDR3 is TGTGCCAGCAGTTTTACAGGGCGAGACGCTGAAGCTTTCTTT. Translated, it gives CASSFTGRDAEAFF.

The V gene is TRBV7-2, the J gene TRBJ1-2; TRBD1 might be the D (6 bases). Per the germline V gene, CDR1 is SGHTA and CDR2 is FQGNSA. V was shortened by 3 bases and J by 8 bases, with 16 bases between the two germline ends. The CDR3 has 14 residues. DNA for the CDR3: TGTGCCAGCAGCTTGAGACAGGAGAGGTTGGGCTACACCTTC. It specifies CASSLRQERLGYTF. Full variable domain (outside the CDR3, taken from reference TRBV7-2 and TRBJ1-2): GAGVSQSPSNKVTEKGKDVELRCDPISGHTALYWYRQSLGQGLEFLIYFQGNSAPDKSGLPSDRFSAERTGGSVSTLTIQRTQQEDSAVYLCASSLRQERLGYTFGSGTRLTVV.

This chain joins TRBV12-3 or TRBV12-4 and TRBJ1-5; D is undetermined. The CDR3 extends over 12 amino acids. V was shortened by 6 bases and J by 5 bases, with 8 bases between the two germline ends. Written as DNA, the CDR3 is TGTGCCAGCAGGAACTGGGATCAGCCCCAGCATTTT. Protein: CASRNWDQPQHF.

The gene calls are TRBV5-1 and TRBJ2-1; the D gene is possibly TRBD1 (5 bases). This CDR3 spans 14 amino acids. Germline CDR1 SGHRS, CDR2 YFSETQ. V was shortened by 3 bases and J by 7 bases, with 14 bases between the two germline ends. The CDR3 here is CASSSSGSTNEQFF. The DNA for the CDR3 is TGCGCCAGCAGCTCTTCAGGGTCAACAAATGAGCAGTTCTTC.

On this clonotype itself: Germline and junction disagree at one end, which may indicate a read error. This rearrangement joins TRBV6-6 to TRBJ1-5; D possibly corresponds to TRBD1 (5 bases). Germline V gene lookup returns CDR1 MNHNY and CDR2 SVGAGI (reference sequence). The CDR3 consists of 14 residues. CDR3 in DNA: TGTACCAGCAGTTACGGGACGCGAAATCAGCCCCAGCATTTT. Protein: CTSSYGTRNQPQHF.

This clonotype was picked up one time. The chain uses TRBV29-1 and TRBJ2-3; 7 positions match TRBD1. CDR3 size: 16 residues. Germline V gives CDR1 SQVTM, CDR2 ANQGSEA. The V gene end was trimmed by 1 base and the J gene end by 2 bases; junction bases not matched to a gene: 9. The CDR3 bases are TGCAGCGTTGAAGGGGACAGCAGTACCTTCACAGATACGCAGTATTTT. This codes for CSVEGDSSTFTDTQYF.

This chain connects TRBV2 to TRBJ2-5; 7 bases align to TRBD1. The germline CDR1 and CDR2 sequences are SNHLY and FYNNEI. The V and J ends lost 7 bases and 5 bases, in that order; junction bases with no gene match: 7. This CDR3 has 13 residues. CDR3 loop: CASNTGEWETQYF. The DNA of the CDR3 is TGTGCCAGCAACACAGGGGAATGGGAGACCCAGTACTTC. The variable domain in full, with the rest retrieved from reference TRBV2 and TRBJ2-5, is EPEVTQTPSHQVTQMGQEVILRCVPISNHLYFYWYRQILGQKVEFLVSFYNNEISEKSEIFDDQFSVERPDGSNFTLKIRSTKLEDSAMYFCASNTGEWETQYFGPGTRLLVL.

The chain has TRBV24-1 and TRBJ1-1; D is possibly TRBD1 (5 bases). In germline, CDR1 is KGHDR, CDR2 SFDVKD. This CDR3 comprises 15 residues. Trimming took off 2 bases at V and 4 bases at J, with 13 bases between the two ends. In nucleotides, the CDR3 is TGTGCCACCAGTGATTCAAACCTGGGGGGCACTGAAGCTTTCTTT. The encoded protein is CATSDSNLGGTEAFF.

There are a few counts of this clonotype. V usage is TRBV4-3 and J usage is TRBJ2-2; no clear D gene. CDR1 is LGHNA, CDR2 YSLEER, per germline. Trimming stripped 1 base from V and 7 bases from J, with 7 bases between. This CDR3 has 13 residues. The CDR3 reads CASSQVIVGELFF. In DNA form, the CDR3 reads TGCGCCAGCAGCCAAGTTATTGTCGGGGAGCTGTTTTTT.

This clonotype was counted ten times or more. CDR3 sequence (DNA): TGTGCCAGCAGTTTACGGGGGATTGCCTACGAGCAGTACTTC. Translation: CASSLRGIAYEQYF. The chain has TRBV6-5 and TRBJ2-7; weak D call: TRBD2 (6 bases). Germline values: CDR1 MNHEY, CDR2 SVGAGI. V shed 4 bases and J shed 2 bases, with 12 bases lying between them. This CDR3 has 14 amino acids.

On this clonotype itself: Relative to the germline gene, one junction end is altered; a read error may explain this. This chain links TRBV10-3 with TRBJ2-4; D is uncertain. CDR3 length equals 11 residues. Germline V CDR1 and CDR2: ENHRY, SYGVKD. CDR3 loop: CTISELNIQYF. DNA for the CDR3: TGTACCATCAGTGAGCTCAACATTCAGTACTTC.

This clonotype was recorded at least ten times. The chain is built from TRBV7-2 and TRBJ2-3; no clear D. V was pared by 0 bases and J by 1 base, with 5 bases between. The CDR3 runs to 14 residues. Germline assignment: CDR1 SGHTA and CDR2 FQGNSA. CDR3 nucleotide sequence: TGTGCCAGCAGCTTAGCTAGCCGCACAGATACGCAGTATTTT. Translating it yields CASSLASRTDTQYF.

The chain has TRBV7-2 and TRBJ1-2; a weak D match, TRBD1 (5 bases). This CDR3 comprises 18 residues. V lost 1 base to trimming and J lost 0 bases, with 18 bases between them. Germline V gives CDR1 SGHTA, CDR2 FQGNSA. DNA of the CDR3: TGTGCCAGCAGCTTAGAATCCGGGGCGGCCCTCGCTAACTATGGCTACACCTTC. Translation gives CASSLESGAALANYGYTF.

This sequence joins TRBV20-1 and TRBJ1-2, with 10 bases that match TRBD1. There are 11 residues in the CDR3. Trimming took 5 bases from V and 8 from J; bases not matched to a gene: 2. CDR1 and CDR2 (germline): DFQATT, SNEGSKA (reference sequence). The CDR3, as DNA: TGCAGTGCTGGGACAGGGGAAGGCTACACCTTC. Encoded protein: CSAGTGEGYTF.

This clonotype was counted between two and nine times. This sequence joins TRBV2 and TRBJ2-4, with D hard to call. Trimming stripped 0 bases from V and 0 bases from J, with 12 bases between. The CDR3 length is 17 residues. Germline lookup yields CDR1 SNHLY and CDR2 FYNNEI. CDR3 sequence (DNA): TGTGCCAGCAGTGAAGCGCGTGACTTACTAGCCAAAAACATTCAGTACTTC. Translating it yields CASSEARDLLAKNIQYF.

The genes are TRBV5-1 and TRBJ1-5, with 8 positions matching TRBD1. With V trimmed by 2 bases and J by 7 bases, 23 bases remained unmatched. The CDR3 sequence is 20 residues long. Germline V gene sequence: CDR1 SGHRS, CDR2 YFSETQ. The CDR3 region is CASSLPGRSAVDRGKQPQHF. The CDR3 nucleotides read TGCGCCAGCAGCTTACCTGGCCGGAGTGCAGTAGACAGGGGAAAACAGCCCCAGCATTTT. The full variable domain, with the rest looked up from reference TRBV5-1 and TRBJ1-5, is KAGVTQTPRYLIKTRGQQVTLSCSPISGHRSVSWYQQTPGQGLQFLFEYFSETQRNKGNFPGRFSGRQFSNSRSEMNVSTLELGDSALYLCASSLPGRSAVDRGKQPQHFGDGTRLSIL.

This clonotype was counted at least ten times. The chain recombines TRBV24-1 with TRBJ1-4; 10 bases fit TRBD1. From germline, CDR1 is KGHDR and CDR2 SFDVKD. This CDR3 is 16 amino acids long. The ends lost 6 bases at V and 5 bases at J; junction bases unmatched: 8. The DNA for the CDR3 is TGTGCCACCAGTCCCGGGACAGGGGAAGTGAATGAAAAACTGTTTTTT. Protein: CATSPGTGEVNEKLFF.

The rearrangement joins TRBV11-2 to TRBJ1-2; no reliable D call. The CDR3 is 13 amino acids. The germline gives CDR1 SGHAT, CDR2 FQNNGV. V was trimmed by 3 bases and J by 4 bases, leaving 9 bases between them. The DNA of the CDR3 is TGTGCCAGCAGCTTTCTCTTCGGCTATGGCTACACCTTC. It codes for CASSFLFGYGYTF.